This TCR beta chain emerged from a study of blood T cell repertoires in COVID-19. Across the study: The origin of the acute and convalescent COVID-19 samples was the United States, Italy and Spain. T cells, B-cell-depleted T cells, or PBMCs provided the cDNA or gDNA that served as material.

Germline V gene sequence: CDR1 MNHEY, CDR2 SMNVEV (reference sequence). The CDR3 consists of 13 residues. V was pared by 6 bases and J by 9 bases, with 2 bases of the junction left unmatched. In the original processing: Using reference gene primer amplification, nucleated cell counts were estimated. The repertoire was sequenced with immunoSEQ multiplex PCR; TCRdb's copy has only in-frame clones and lacks some. V and J calls and clone size are as listed in that table; D and trimming were resolved from the DNA. Among 130,000 or so clones, roughly 85% were seen once, and the ten largest hold roughly 4.7%.

The receptor comes from a man aged 35 to 55 with acute or convalescent COVID-19. V gene TRBV27 combines with J gene TRBJ1-6, with 10 positions matching TRBD1. The sample comprised peripheral blood. In DNA form, the CDR3 reads TGTGCCAGCAGCCGGACAGGGGGTTCACCCCTCCACTTT. Its protein product is CASSRTGGSPLHF.